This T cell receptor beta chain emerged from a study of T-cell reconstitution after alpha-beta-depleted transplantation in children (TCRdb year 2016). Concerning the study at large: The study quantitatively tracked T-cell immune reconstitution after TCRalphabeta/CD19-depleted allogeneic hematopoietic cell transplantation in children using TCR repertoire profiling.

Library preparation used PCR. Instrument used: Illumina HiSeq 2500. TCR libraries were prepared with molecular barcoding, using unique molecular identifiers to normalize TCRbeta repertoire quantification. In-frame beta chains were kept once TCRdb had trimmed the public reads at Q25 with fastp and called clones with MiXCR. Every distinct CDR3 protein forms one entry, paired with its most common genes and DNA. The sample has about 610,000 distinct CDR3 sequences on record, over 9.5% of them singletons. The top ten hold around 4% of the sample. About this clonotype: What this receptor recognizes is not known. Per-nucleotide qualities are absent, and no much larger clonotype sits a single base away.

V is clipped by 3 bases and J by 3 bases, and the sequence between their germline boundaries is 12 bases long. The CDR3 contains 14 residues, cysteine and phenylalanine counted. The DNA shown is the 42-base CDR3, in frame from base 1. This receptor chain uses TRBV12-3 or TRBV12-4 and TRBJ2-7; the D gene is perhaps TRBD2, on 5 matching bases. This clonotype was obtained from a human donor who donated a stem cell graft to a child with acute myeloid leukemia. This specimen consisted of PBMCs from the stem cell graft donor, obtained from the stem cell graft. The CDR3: CASSLRATIYEQYF. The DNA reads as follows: TGTGCCAGCAGTTTGAGGGCCACAATCTACGAGCAGTACTTC.